This T cell receptor beta chain came from a study of early T cells in non-severe SARS-CoV-2 infection (dated by TCRdb to about 2021). Describing the broader study: TCR sequencing used bulk RNA from unsorted whole blood, so alpha and beta chains could not be paired. Results and caveats for the whole study, not just this receptor: VDJdb matching was skewed toward anti-spike CD8 responses and likely underestimated virus-specific expansions, missing private and CD4 specificities.

As regards this clonotype: The target of this receptor is not known. No base qualities exist here, and no much larger clone lies one base off it.

The V and J ends are trimmed by 0 bases and 0 bases, leaving 7 bases between them. As encoded in the germline V gene, CDR1 is SGHRS while CDR2 is YFSETQ. The cysteine opens and the phenylalanine closes a CDR3 of 14 amino acids. Only CDR3 DNA is held: 42 bases, read in frame from base 1. The library was produced with 5' RACE. Sequencing relied on a NextSeq 500. In the TCR library protocol, unique molecular identifiers were attached to individual cDNA molecules to correct for PCR bias and sequencing error. Sequencing covered both TCR alpha and beta chains, and within each sample the abundances of alpha and beta sequences were tightly co-correlated. The study's own analysis went as follows. Decombinator V4 was used to annotate the V gene, J gene and CDR3 of the TCR sequences. Expanded TCRs were defined as changing significantly between any two time points under a Poisson model with p below 0.0001. TCR abundances were normalised to the total number of TCRs sequenced per sample and expressed as counts per million. TRAV1-2 paired with TRAJ12, TRAJ20 or TRAJ33 defined MAIT TCRs, while TRAV10 paired with TRAJ18 defined iNKT TCRs. VDJdb, accessed on 1 November 2021, was searched for TCRs annotated for CMV, EBV and SARS-CoV-2, and TCRs annotated for more than one antigen were excluded. Clones were called with MiXCR by TCRdb after fastp trimmed the public reads at Q25, and only in-frame beta chains were retained. Each entry is one CDR3 protein sequence, shown with its most common DNA and genes. These V and J calls are TCRdb output, not the study's own analysis. For this sample the table gives roughly 90,000 distinct CDR3 sequences, of which less than 15% were detected only once. The biggest ten clones account for 5% to 7% of the sample.

The study was a case-control design nested within a healthcare worker cohort in London, UK, with weekly nasopharyngeal swab PCR tests and blood sampling. Healthcare workers were recruited during the week of the UK lockdown, between 23 and 31 March 2020, and followed weekly for up to roughly 16 weeks. This clonotype originated in an adult who was a healthcare worker with PCR-confirmed SARS-CoV-2 infection or an uninfected control (not recorded which). What was sequenced was whole blood. The receptor chain draws on TRBV5-1 and TRBJ2-7, and possibly TRBD2, on 6 matching bases. At the DNA level, the sequence is TGCGCCAGCAGCTTGGACGGGAGCTCCTACGAGCAGTACTTC. Translation gives CASSLDGSSYEQYF.